The rows below give T cell receptor beta chains drawn from one sample of a study of T cells after yellow fever vaccination. TCRdb reprocessed the 5' RACE reads via MiXCR and lists one record per CDR3 protein. There are around 310,000 distinct CDR3 sequences in the sample; roughly 3.5% occur only once, and about 20% lies in the top ten. The source was PBMCs, collected on the day of the yellow fever booster vaccination. These TCRs come from a man aged 18 to 30 who received the YFV17D yellow fever vaccine. The CDR3 runs from the conserved cysteine through the conserved F or W. Fields, in order: J gene, V gene, D gene, clone size, CDR3 DNA, CDR3 protein. D genes are given only for firm matches. Clone size appears in some rows only: once, few, many, or a class for an expanded clone.

>TRBJ1-6|TRBV5-6|NA|few
TGTGCCAGCAGCTTTGGGGGTTTCGGAACCAATTCACCCCTCCACTTT
CASSFGGFGTNSPLHF
>TRBJ1-1|TRBV5-1|TRBD1|many
TGCGCCAGCAGCTTGGGGTCGACAGGGGGCGAAGCTTTCTTT
CASSLGSTGGEAFF
>TRBJ1-6|TRBV7-2|NA|many
TGTGCCAGCAGCCCTATGGGGCGGTATTCACCCCTCCACTTT
CASSPMGRYSPLHF
>TRBJ1-2|TRBV28|NA|many
TGTGCCAGCAGTGGGCCCTCCTATGGCTACACCTTC
CASSGPSYGYTF
>TRBJ2-1|TRBV20-1|NA|many
TGCAGTGCTAGAGACGGGTACAATGAGCAGTTCTTC
CSARDGYNEQFF
>TRBJ1-5|TRBV12-3/TRBV12-4|NA|NA
TGTGCCAGCAGTTTAGCCGCCAGGCAGCCCCAGCATTTT
CASSLAARQPQHF
>TRBJ1-6|TRBV4-3|TRBD1|many
TGCGCCGCCAGCCGGGACAGGGCTTCACCCCTCCACTTT
CAASRDRASPLHF
>TRBJ2-4|TRBV19|NA|NA
TGTGCCAGTAGTCCCAGGGATGAGGGCATTCAGTACTTC
CASSPRDEGIQYF
>TRBJ2-1|TRBV27|NA|NA
TGTGCCAGCAGTTTGCACGAGGGCACGTACTACAATGAGCAGTTCTTC
CASSLHEGTYYNEQFF
>TRBJ1-1|TRBV20-1|NA|many
TGCAGTGCTAGACTGGGTGTCGAAGCTTTCTTT
CSARLGVEAFF
>TRBJ1-2|TRBV5-1|NA|few
TGCGCCAGCAGCTTGGACTCAGGGAGGGGGAACTATGGCTACACCTTC
CASSLDSGRGNYGYTF
>TRBJ1-1|TRBV15|NA|many
TGTGCCACCAGCAGTCAACCTAACACTGAAGCTTTCTTT
CATSSQPNTEAFF
>TRBJ1-2|TRBV4-1|TRBD1|few
TGCGCCAGCAGCCCCAGGGGGGATTCGGCAGTTTATGGCTACACCTTC
CASSPRGDSAVYGYTF
>TRBJ1-1|TRBV11-2|NA|many
TGTGCCAGCACTCCAGTTGACATGAACACTGAAGCTTTCTTT
CASTPVDMNTEAFF
>TRBJ2-1|TRBV5-1|NA|many
TGCGCCAGCAGCTTAACGGGGGTCTACAATGAGCAGTTCTTC
CASSLTGVYNEQFF
>TRBJ1-2|TRBV19|NA|NA
TGTGCCAGTAAGACAGGCAACTATGGCTACACCTTC
CASKTGNYGYTF
>TRBJ1-4|TRBV4-1|NA|NA
TGCGCCAGCAACCTGAGACACGGTAATGAAAAACTGTTTTTT
CASNLRHGNEKLFF
>TRBJ1-2|TRBV10-2|TRBD1|NA
TGCGCCAGCAGTGAGCCAAAGACTCCGACAGGGGGAGGCTATGGCTACACCTTC
CASSEPKTPTGGGYGYTF
>TRBJ2-7|TRBV18|NA|many
TGTGCCAGCTCACCGTTCGGGGGACAGAGCATCGACGAGCAGTACTTC
CASSPFGGQSIDEQYF
>TRBJ2-6|TRBV5-1|NA|many
TGCGCCAGCAGCTCCCGGCCGCTTTCTGGGGCCAACGTCCTGACTTTC
CASSSRPLSGANVLTF
>TRBJ1-6|TRBV7-9|TRBD1|many
TGTGCCAGCAGCTTAGGACAGGGGGGTAATTCACCCCTCCACTTT
CASSLGQGGNSPLHF
>TRBJ2-5|TRBV20-1|TRBD2|many
TGCAGTGCCAACCCCCCTAGCGGGGGCCCCCATAGGGAGACCCAGTACTTC
CSANPPSGGPHRETQYF